This T cell receptor beta chain emerged from a study of shared clonotypes between healthy human individuals. Looked up from germline, CDR1 is GTSNPN and CDR2 is SVGIG (reference sequence). The CDR3 has 17 amino acids. The V and J ends lost 0 bases and 0 bases respectively, with 15 bases between them. This clone was seen once. The data were produced by immunoSEQ multiplex PCR, yet TCRdb's version contains in-frame clones alone and is incomplete. The data hold 950,000 to 1,100,000 clones, with about 84% observed a single time. The rearrangement links TRBV30 to TRBJ2-1, with D uncertain. The sequence came from a man aged 18 to 35 in good health. Some clones in this sample may be carry-over from other donors' samples. The sequenced material came from memory CD4+ T cells from PBMCs. Subset noted: CD45RA-negative fraction. CDR3 residues: CAWSVRAALVSYNEQFF. CDR3 coding DNA: TGTGCCTGGAGTGTACGGGCAGCCTTAGTCTCCTACAATGAGCAGTTCTTC.